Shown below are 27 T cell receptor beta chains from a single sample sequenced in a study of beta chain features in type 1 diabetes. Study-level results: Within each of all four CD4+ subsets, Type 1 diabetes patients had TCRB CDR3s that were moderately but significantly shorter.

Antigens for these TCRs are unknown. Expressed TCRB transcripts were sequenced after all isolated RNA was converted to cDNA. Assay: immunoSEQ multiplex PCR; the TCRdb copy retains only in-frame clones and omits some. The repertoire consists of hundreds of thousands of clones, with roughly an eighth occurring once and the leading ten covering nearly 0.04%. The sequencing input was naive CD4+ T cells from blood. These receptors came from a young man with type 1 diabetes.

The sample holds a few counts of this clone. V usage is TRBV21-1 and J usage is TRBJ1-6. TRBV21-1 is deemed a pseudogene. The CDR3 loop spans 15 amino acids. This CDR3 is CASSKWGSWNSPLHF. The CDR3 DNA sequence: TGTGCCAGCAGCAAATGGGGGAGTTGGAATTCACCCCTCCACTTT.

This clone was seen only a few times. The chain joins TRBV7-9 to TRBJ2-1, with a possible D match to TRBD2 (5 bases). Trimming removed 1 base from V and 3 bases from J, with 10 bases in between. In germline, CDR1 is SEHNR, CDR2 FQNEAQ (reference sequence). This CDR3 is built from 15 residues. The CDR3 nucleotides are TGTGCCAGCAGCTTAGGGATAGACTACTACAATGAGCAGTTCTTC. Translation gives CASSLGIDYYNEQFF.

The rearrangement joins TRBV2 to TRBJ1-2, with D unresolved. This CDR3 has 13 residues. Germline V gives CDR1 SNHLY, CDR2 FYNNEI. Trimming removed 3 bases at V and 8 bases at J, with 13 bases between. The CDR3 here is CASSEGRSEGYTF. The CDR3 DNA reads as TGTGCCAGCAGTGAGGGCAGGTCTGAAGGCTACACCTTC. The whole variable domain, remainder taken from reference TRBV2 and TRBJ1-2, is EPEVTQTPSHQVTQMGQEVILRCVPISNHLYFYWYRQILGQKVEFLVSFYNNEISEKSEIFDDQFSVERPDGSNFTLKIRSTKLEDSAMYFCASSEGRSEGYTFGSGTRLTVV.

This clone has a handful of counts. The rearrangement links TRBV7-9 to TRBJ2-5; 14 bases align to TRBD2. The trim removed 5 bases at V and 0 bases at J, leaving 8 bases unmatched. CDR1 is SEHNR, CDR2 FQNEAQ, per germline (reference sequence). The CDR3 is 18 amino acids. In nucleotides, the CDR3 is TGTGCCAGCAGCACGGGACTAGCGGGAGTGGTGTACCAAGAGACCCAGTACTTC. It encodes CASSTGLAGVVYQETQYF.

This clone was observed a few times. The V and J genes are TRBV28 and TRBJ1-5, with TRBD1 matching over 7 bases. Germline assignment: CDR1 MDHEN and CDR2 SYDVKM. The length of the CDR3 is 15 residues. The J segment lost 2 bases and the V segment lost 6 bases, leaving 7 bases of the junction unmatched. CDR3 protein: CASSKNRGGNQPQHF. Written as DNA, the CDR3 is TGTGCCAGCAGCAAGAACAGGGGCGGCAATCAGCCCCAGCATTTT.

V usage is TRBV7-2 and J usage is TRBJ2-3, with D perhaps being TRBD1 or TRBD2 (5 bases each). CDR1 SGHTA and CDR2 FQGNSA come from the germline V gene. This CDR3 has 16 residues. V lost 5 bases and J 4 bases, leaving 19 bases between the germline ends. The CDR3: CASSPSMIGTADTQYF. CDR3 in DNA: TGTGCCAGCAGCCCCTCCATGATCGGGACGGCAGATACGCAGTATTTT.

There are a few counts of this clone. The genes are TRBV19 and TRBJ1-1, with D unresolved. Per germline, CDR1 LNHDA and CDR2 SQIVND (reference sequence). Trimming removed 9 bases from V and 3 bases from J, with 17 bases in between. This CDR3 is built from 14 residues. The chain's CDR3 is CASRRTREDTEAFF. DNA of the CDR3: TGTGCCAGCAGACGGACCCGGGAGGACACTGAAGCTTTCTTT. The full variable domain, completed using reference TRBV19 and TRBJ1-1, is DGGITQSPKYLFRKEGQNVTLSCEQNLNHDAMYWYRQDPGQGLRLIYYSQIVNDFQKGDIAEGYSVSREKKESFPLTVTSAQKNPTAFYLCASRRTREDTEAFFGQGTRLTVV.

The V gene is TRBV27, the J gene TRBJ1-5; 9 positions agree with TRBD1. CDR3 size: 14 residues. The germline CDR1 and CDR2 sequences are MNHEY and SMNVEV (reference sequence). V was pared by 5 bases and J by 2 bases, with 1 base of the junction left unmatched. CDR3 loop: CASSRQGGNQPQHF. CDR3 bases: TGTGCCAGCAGTCGACAGGGGGGCAATCAGCCCCAGCATTTT.

CDR3 nucleotides: TGTGCCAGCAGCTTAGTAACGATAAAGGATGAAGCTTTCTTT. Amino acids: CASSLVTIKDEAFF. The chain couples TRBV7-2 to TRBJ1-1; D not resolved. The CDR3 spans 14 residues. Trimming shortened V by 1 base and J by 7 bases, and 13 bases separated the two germline ends. Germline assignment: CDR1 SGHTA and CDR2 FQGNSA.

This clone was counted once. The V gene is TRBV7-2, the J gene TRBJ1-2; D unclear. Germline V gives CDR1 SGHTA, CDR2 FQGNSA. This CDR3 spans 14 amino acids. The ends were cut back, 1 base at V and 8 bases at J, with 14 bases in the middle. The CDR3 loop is CASSLESNRGGYTF. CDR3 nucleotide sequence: TGTGCCAGCAGCTTAGAATCGAATAGAGGGGGCTACACCTTC.

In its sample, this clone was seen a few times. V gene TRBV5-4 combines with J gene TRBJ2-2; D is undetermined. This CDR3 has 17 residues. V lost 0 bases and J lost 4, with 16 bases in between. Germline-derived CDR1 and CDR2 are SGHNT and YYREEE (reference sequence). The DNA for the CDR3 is TGTGCCAGCAGCTTGGTAGTACCATCGCTGGCCACCGGGGAGCTGTTTTTT. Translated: CASSLVVPSLATGELFF.

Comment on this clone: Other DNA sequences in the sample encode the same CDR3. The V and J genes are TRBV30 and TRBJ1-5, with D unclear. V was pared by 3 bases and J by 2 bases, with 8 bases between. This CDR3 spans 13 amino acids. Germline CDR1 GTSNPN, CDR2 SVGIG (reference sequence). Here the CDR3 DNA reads TGTGCCTGGAGAGGGCTGGGCAATCAGCCCCAGCATTTT. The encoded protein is CAWRGLGNQPQHF. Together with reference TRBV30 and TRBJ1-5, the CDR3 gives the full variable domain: SQTIHQWPATLVQPVGSPLSLECTVEGTSNPNLYWYRQAAGRGLQLLFYSVGIGQISSEVPQNLSASRPQDRQFILSSKKLLLSDSGFYLCAWRGLGNQPQHFGDGTRLSIL.

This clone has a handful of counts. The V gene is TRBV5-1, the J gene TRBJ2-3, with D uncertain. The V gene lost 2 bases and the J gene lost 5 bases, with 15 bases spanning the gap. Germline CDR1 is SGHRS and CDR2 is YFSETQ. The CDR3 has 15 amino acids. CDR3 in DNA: TGCGCCAGCAGCTTTCCGAACCCGACGGGAGATACGCAGTATTTT. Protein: CASSFPNPTGDTQYF.

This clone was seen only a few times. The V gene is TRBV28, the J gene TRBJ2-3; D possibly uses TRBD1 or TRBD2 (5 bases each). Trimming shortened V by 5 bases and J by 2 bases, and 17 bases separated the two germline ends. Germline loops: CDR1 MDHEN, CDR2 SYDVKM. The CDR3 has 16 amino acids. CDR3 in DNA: TGTGCCAGCAGTGCCCCCGGGACCCCATACACAGATACGCAGTATTTT. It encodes CASSAPGTPYTDTQYF.

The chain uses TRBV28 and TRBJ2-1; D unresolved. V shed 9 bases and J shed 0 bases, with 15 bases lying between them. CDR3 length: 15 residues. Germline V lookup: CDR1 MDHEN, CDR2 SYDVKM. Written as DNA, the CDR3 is TGTGCCAGTACCGGGCCAGGAAGCTCCTACAATGAGCAGTTCTTC. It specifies CASTGPGSSYNEQFF.

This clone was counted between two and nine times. The CDR3 DNA follows: TGTGCCAGCCACCGGACTAGCGGGGCCACAGATACGCAGTATTTT. Translation gives CASHRTSGATDTQYF. This rearrangement joins TRBV7-2 to TRBJ2-3; TRBD2 agrees at 12 bases. The CDR3 consists of 15 residues. Germline-derived CDR1 and CDR2 are SGHTA and FQGNSA. V lost 8 bases, J lost 2 bases, and 5 bases stayed unmatched.

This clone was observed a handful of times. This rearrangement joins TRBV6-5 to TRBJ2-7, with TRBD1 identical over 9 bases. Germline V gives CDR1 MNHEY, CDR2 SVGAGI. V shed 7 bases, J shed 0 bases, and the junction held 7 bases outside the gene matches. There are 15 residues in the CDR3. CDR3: CASKRTGVGSYEQYF. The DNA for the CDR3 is TGTGCCAGCAAAAGGACAGGGGTGGGCTCCTACGAGCAGTACTTC.

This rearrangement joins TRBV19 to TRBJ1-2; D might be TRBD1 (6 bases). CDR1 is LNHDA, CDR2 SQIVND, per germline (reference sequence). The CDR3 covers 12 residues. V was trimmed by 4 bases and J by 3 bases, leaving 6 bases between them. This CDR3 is CASSRTDYGYTF. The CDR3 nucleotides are TGTGCCAGTAGTAGGACAGACTATGGCTACACCTTC.

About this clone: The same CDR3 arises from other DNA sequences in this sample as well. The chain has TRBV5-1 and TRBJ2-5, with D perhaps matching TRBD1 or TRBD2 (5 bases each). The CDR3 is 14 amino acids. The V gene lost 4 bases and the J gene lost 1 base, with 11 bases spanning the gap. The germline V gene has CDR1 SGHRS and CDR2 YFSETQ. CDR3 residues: CASSPGPSQETQYF. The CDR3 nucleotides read TGCGCCAGCAGCCCGGGACCGAGCCAAGAGACCCAGTACTTC.

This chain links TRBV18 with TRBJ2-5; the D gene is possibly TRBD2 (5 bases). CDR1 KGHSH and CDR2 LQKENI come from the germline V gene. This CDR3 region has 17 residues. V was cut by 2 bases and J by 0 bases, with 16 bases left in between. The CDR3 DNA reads TGTGCCAGCTCACCATATACTAGTGGCAGCTACCAAGAGACCCAGTACTTC. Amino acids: CASSPYTSGSYQETQYF.

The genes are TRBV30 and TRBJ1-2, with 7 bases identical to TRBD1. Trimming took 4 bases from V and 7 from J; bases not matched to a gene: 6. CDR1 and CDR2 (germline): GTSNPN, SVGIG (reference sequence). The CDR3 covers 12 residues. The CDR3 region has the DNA TGTGCCTGGACTTCAGGGGGAGGTGGCTACACCTTC. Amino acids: CAWTSGGGGYTF.

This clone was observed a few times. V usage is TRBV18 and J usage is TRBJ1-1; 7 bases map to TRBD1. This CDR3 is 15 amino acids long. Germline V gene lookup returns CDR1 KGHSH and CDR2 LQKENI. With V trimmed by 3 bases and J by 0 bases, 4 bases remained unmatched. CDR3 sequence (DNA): TGTGCCAGCTCACCCGGCGACAGGGTGAACACTGAAGCTTTCTTT. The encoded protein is CASSPGDRVNTEAFF.

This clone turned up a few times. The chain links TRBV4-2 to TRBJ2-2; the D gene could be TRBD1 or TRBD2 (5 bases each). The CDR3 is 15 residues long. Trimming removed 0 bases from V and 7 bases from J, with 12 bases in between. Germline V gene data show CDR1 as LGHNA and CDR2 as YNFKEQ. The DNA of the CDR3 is TGTGCCAGCAGCCAAGATGTCAGGGCGGGCGGGGAGCTGTTTTTT. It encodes CASSQDVRAGGELFF.

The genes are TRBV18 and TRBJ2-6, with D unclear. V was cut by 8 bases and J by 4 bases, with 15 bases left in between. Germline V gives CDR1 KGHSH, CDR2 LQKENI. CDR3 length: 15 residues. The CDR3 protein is CASHALVTGANVLTF. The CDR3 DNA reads TGTGCCAGCCACGCACTCGTGACAGGGGCCAACGTCCTGACTTTC.

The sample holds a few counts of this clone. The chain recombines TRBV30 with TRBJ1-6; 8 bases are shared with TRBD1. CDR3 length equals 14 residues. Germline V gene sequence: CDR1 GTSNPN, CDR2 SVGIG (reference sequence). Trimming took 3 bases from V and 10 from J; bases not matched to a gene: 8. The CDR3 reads CAWSVTGVESPLHF. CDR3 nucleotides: TGTGCCTGGAGCGTGACAGGGGTCGAATCACCCCTCCACTTT. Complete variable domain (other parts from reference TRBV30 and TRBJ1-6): SQTIHQWPATLVQPVGSPLSLECTVEGTSNPNLYWYRQAAGRGLQLLFYSVGIGQISSEVPQNLSASRPQDRQFILSSKKLLLSDSGFYLCAWSVTGVESPLHFGNGTRLTVT.

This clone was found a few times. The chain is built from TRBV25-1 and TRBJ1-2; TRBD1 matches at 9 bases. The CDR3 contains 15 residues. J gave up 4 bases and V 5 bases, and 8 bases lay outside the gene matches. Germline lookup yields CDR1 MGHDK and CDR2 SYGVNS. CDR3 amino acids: CASSRGDRDSYGYTF. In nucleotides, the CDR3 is TGTGCCAGCAGTCGGGGGGACAGGGATAGCTATGGCTACACCTTC.

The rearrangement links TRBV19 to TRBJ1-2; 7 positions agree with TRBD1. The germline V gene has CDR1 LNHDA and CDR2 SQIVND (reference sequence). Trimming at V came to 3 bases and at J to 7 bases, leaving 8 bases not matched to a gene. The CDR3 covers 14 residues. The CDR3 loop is CASSMPDRAVGYTF. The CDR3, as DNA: TGTGCCAGTAGTATGCCCGACAGGGCGGTTGGCTACACCTTC.